The 2 T cell receptor beta chains below all came from one sample that was sequenced in a study of T cell changes during pregnancy in multiple sclerosis. Here immunoSEQ multiplex PCR was the method, and the copy in TCRdb shows in-frame clones only, minus some. The sample records 40,000 to 60,000 clones, 85% to 95% being singletons. Sequencing was performed on CD8+ T cells from peripheral blood mononuclear cells, taken in the first trimester of pregnancy. All receptors come from a female donor with multiple sclerosis, enrolled in a pregnancy study.

This rearrangement joins TRBV19 to TRBJ2-1, with 7 bases matching TRBD2. The junction had 10 bases not matched to a gene; V was cut back by 10 bases and J by 4 bases. CDR3 length: 14 residues. The germline gives CDR1 LNHDA, CDR2 SQIVND (reference sequence). DNA of the CDR3: TGTGCCACCAGCCAGAGGGAGGGATACAATGAGCAGTTCTTC. Encoded protein: CATSQREGYNEQFF. Looking up the rest from reference TRBV19 and TRBJ2-1 gives the full variable domain: DGGITQSPKYLFRKEGQNVTLSCEQNLNHDAMYWYRQDPGQGLRLIYYSQIVNDFQKGDIAEGYSVSREKKESFPLTVTSAQKNPTAFYLCATSQREGYNEQFFGPGTRLTVL.

The rearrangement uses TRBV19 and TRBJ2-7; 10 nucleotides match TRBD1. Germline V gene sequence: CDR1 LNHDA, CDR2 SQIVND (reference sequence). CDR3 length: 14 amino acids. The V and J ends lost 5 bases and 2 bases, in that order; junction bases with no gene match: 3. CDR3 DNA: TGTGCCAGTAGTCCTGGACAGGGGGCCTACGAGCAGTACTTC. Protein sequence: CASSPGQGAYEQYF.